Only one count was recorded for the clone carrying this T cell receptor beta chain. Antigen: not known. When the RNA was reverse transcribed, random hexamers were used with an input of roughly 0.5 to 1 ug. Amplification of TCR beta CDR3 was carried out by immunoSEQ multiplex PCR, which covered 54 Vbeta and 13 Jbeta segments. TCRdb fed the immunoSEQ multiplex PCR reads into MiXCR, producing one record per CDR3 protein. Of about 200,000 distinct CDR3 sequences in the sample, roughly 94% were seen once. The authors sequenced TCR beta from blood CD8+ and CD4+ T cells. Healthy donors acted as controls, with matching for age and sex. The data were taken from a study of CD8 T cells in Susac syndrome. This CDR3 comprises 15 residues. Unmatched junction bases numbered 8, after V lost 5 bases and J lost 9 bases. Germline V gene lookup returns CDR1 SGHDT and CDR2 YYEEEE. Broader study findings: An acknowledgment was made by the study that its TCR sequencing and HLA analysis involved relatively few individuals.

The material sequenced was CD4+ T cells from PBMCs. This TCR came from a human donor in good health. The chain employs TRBV5-6 and TRBJ2-1; 13 bases agree with TRBD2. The CDR3 reads CASRPGLAGAGEQFF. For the CDR3, the DNA is TGTGCCAGCAGGCCAGGACTAGCGGGGGCCGGTGAGCAGTTCTTC.